One sample yielded the 13 T cell receptor beta chains listed below, sequenced in a study of identical twins. Each CDR3 protein gets one entry after TCRdb re-called the 5' RACE reads with MiXCR. The sample lists fewer than 500,000 distinct CDR3 sequences, roughly an eighth occurring once. The sample also formed part of further work on yellow fever vaccine responses in identical twins.

Sample: CD4+ T cells sorted from blood. These receptor sequences come from a young woman in good health.

This clonotype was seen more than once but under ten times. The chain uses TRBV6-1 and TRBJ1-6; TRBD1 agrees at 11 bases. Germline V gene sequence: CDR1 MNHNS, CDR2 SASEGT. The CDR3 is 14 residues long. The V segment lost 4 bases and the J segment 15 bases; nucleotides outside the gene matches: 8. The CDR3 here is CASSGDRGRVSLHF. The CDR3 DNA reads as TGTGCCAGCAGTGGGGACAGGGGGAGGGTTAGCCTCCACTTT.

The chain has TRBV20-1 and TRBJ2-3; D remains unclear. This CDR3 has 15 amino acids. V gave up 0 bases and J gave up 7 bases, with 17 bases separating them. From germline, CDR1 is DFQATT and CDR2 SNEGSKA (reference sequence). The CDR3 loop reads CSARDRLAGAYTQYF. The CDR3 region has the DNA TGCAGTGCTAGAGATCGGTTGGCAGGAGCTTATACGCAGTATTTT.

This chain connects TRBV10-3 to TRBJ2-1, with D unresolved. This CDR3 has 10 residues. Germline V gives CDR1 ENHRY, CDR2 SYGVKD. The ends were cut back, 10 bases at V and 10 bases at J, with 11 bases in the middle. CDR3 in amino acids: CATLDVEQFF. The CDR3, as DNA: TGTGCCACCTTAGACGTAGAGCAGTTCTTC.

The rearrangement uses TRBV7-8 and TRBJ2-1; D tentatively reads TRBD1 or TRBD2 (5 bases each). The CDR3 is 17 residues long. Germline V gives CDR1 SGHVS, CDR2 FQNEAQ. Between the trimmed V and J ends, which lost 5 bases and 9 bases, there was a span of 26 bases. The CDR3 is CASSIRAPGRGVGEQFF. The CDR3 DNA reads TGTGCCAGCAGCATACGGGCTCCGGGACGCGGCGTGGGTGAGCAGTTCTTC.

This clonotype was observed a few times. The V gene is TRBV28, the J gene TRBJ2-2; perhaps TRBD2 as D (6 bases). The germline V and J ends were trimmed by 8 bases and 4 bases, with 17 bases remaining between them. The CDR3 extends over 15 amino acids. Per germline, CDR1 MDHEN and CDR2 SYDVKM. The CDR3 region has the DNA TGTGCCAGCGAGCCGGCGGGACGAAGCACCGGGGAGCTGTTTTTT. Amino acids: CASEPAGRSTGELFF. The full variable domain, rest sourced from reference TRBV28 and TRBJ2-2, is DVKVTQSSRYLVKRTGEKVFLECVQDMDHENMFWYRQDPGLGLRLIYFSYDVKMKEKGDIPEGYSVSREKKERFSLILESASTNQTSMYLCASEPAGRSTGELFFGEGSRLTVL.

This clonotype was seen only a few times. The chain joins TRBV10-3 to TRBJ2-7; 14 bases fit TRBD2. The CDR3 runs to 15 residues. J was trimmed by 2 bases and V by 4 bases; bases with no gene match: 1. Per germline, CDR1 ENHRY and CDR2 SYGVKD. CDR3 coding DNA: TGTGCCATCAGTGGACTAGCGGGGGGGGCCTACGAGCAGTACTTC. Its translation: CAISGLAGGAYEQYF.

The gene calls are TRBV23-1 and TRBJ2-7, with unresolved D. TRBV23-1 is placed among ORFs of uncertain function. The CDR3 is made up of 13 amino acids. The germline V and J ends were trimmed by 9 bases and 5 bases, with 17 bases remaining between them. As DNA, the CDR3 is TGCGCCAGAGGATCCAGGAAGGATCACGAGCAGTACTTC. Translation gives CARGSRKDHEQYF.

This clonotype was counted between two and nine times. The V call is TRBV5-1, the J call TRBJ2-7; D unclear. CDR1 and CDR2 from the germline V gene are SGHRS and YFSETQ. V lost 0 bases to trimming and J lost 2 bases, with 6 bases between them. The CDR3 spans 13 residues. The CDR3: CASSLATAYEQYF. The CDR3 DNA reads as TGCGCCAGCAGCTTGGCCACGGCCTACGAGCAGTACTTC.

The table lists this clonotype with a few counts. The chain links TRBV5-5 to TRBJ2-7; no clear D gene. Germline CDR1 is SGHKS and CDR2 is YYEKEE (reference sequence). This CDR3 comprises 13 residues. The V gene lost 4 bases and the J gene lost 2 bases, with 10 bases spanning the gap. The CDR3 DNA is TGTGCCAGCAGCGTGAGAGGTACCTACGAGCAGTACTTC. Translating it yields CASSVRGTYEQYF.

This clonotype has more than one count but fewer than ten. The chain carries TRBV7-9 and TRBJ1-2; 7 bases line up with TRBD1. This CDR3 has 13 residues. CDR1 is SEHNR and CDR2 is FQNEAQ in the germline V gene (reference sequence). V shed 7 bases and J 8 bases; nucleotides not matched to a gene: 10. The CDR3 spells CASTLTGSGGYTF. The CDR3 coding sequence is TGTGCCAGCACTTTGACAGGGAGCGGGGGCTACACCTTC. Complete variable domain (other parts from reference TRBV7-9 and TRBJ1-2): DTGVSQNPRHKITKRGQNVTFRCDPISEHNRLYWYRQTLGQGPEFLTYFQNEAQLEKSRLLSDRFSAERPKGSFSTLEIQRTEQGDSAMYLCASTLTGSGGYTFGSGTRLTVV.

This clonotype was observed a few times. V gene TRBV28 combines with J gene TRBJ2-4; 7 bases are shared with TRBD1. V gave up 5 bases and J gave up 9 bases; unmatched junction bases: 13. The CDR3 sequence is 15 residues long. The V gene's germline CDR1 is MDHEN and CDR2 SYDVKM. The CDR3 loop reads CASSPPGTAVTIQYF. Here the CDR3 DNA reads TGTGCCAGCAGTCCGCCCGGGACAGCCGTCACCATTCAGTACTTC. Variable domain in full (rest from reference TRBV28 and TRBJ2-4): DVKVTQSSRYLVKRTGEKVFLECVQDMDHENMFWYRQDPGLGLRLIYFSYDVKMKEKGDIPEGYSVSREKKERFSLILESASTNQTSMYLCASSPPGTAVTIQYFGAGTRLSVL.

The chain links TRBV30 to TRBJ2-7, with TRBD1 identical over 7 bases. V lost 4 bases, J lost 4 bases, and 13 bases stayed unmatched. The CDR3 spans 15 residues. CDR1 is GTSNPN, CDR2 SVGIG, per germline (reference sequence). In DNA, the CDR3 is TGTGCCTGGACTAGTATCAGGGACAGTATTTACGAGCAGTACTTC. It is translated as CAWTSIRDSIYEQYF.

A few counts support this clonotype. V and J are TRBV5-1 and TRBJ2-3; tentatively, D is TRBD2 (5 bases). The germline V gene has CDR1 SGHRS and CDR2 YFSETQ. CDR3 length: 15 residues. V was clipped by 0 bases and J by 2 bases, with 10 bases between them. The CDR3 protein is CASSLAADFTDTQYF. CDR3 sequence (DNA): TGCGCCAGCAGCTTGGCTGCGGACTTCACAGATACGCAGTATTTT.